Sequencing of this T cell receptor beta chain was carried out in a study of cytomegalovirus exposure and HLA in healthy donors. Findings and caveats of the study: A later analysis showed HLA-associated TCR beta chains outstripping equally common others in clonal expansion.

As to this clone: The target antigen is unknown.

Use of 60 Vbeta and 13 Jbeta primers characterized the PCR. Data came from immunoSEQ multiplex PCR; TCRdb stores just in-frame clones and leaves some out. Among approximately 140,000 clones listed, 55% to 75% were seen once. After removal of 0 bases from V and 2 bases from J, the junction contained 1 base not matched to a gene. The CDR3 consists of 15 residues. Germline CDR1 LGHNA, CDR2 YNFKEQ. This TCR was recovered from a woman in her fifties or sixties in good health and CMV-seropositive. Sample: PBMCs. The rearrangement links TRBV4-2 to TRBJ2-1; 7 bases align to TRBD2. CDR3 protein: CASSQDGLAYNEQFF. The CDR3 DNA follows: TGTGCCAGCAGCCAAGATGGACTAGCCTACAATGAGCAGTTCTTC.